What follows describes a single TCR beta chain. The target antigen is unknown. These data belong to a study of OX40 agonist ivuxolimab in advanced cancers. Study-wide results and limits: Those patients achieving a partial response at 0.1-3.0 mg/kg showed among the lowest clonal expansion. There was clonal expansion of CD4+ and CD8+ blood T cells by week 6 at 0.1 to 3.0 mg/kg.

Germline V gene sequence: CDR1 SGHTA, CDR2 FQGNSA. V shed 5 bases and J 5 bases; nucleotides not matched to a gene: 11. The CDR3 loop spans 15 amino acids. The protocol was immunoSEQ multiplex PCR, while the TCRdb copy is restricted to in-frame clones and leaves out a portion. The sample lists around 69,000 clones, approximately 83% seen once, with 0.7% in the top ten. The receptor was isolated from an adult with an advanced solid tumor such as melanoma, head and neck, liver or kidney cancer. This material consisted of CD4+ or CD8+ T cells sorted from blood, taken in a trial of the OX40 agonist ivuxolimab. The chain employs TRBV7-2 and TRBJ1-1, with 7 bases that match TRBD1. The CDR3 bases are TGTGCCAGCAGCGGGCGGACAGGCCCTTTGACTGAAGCTTTCTTT. The encoded protein is CASSGRTGPLTEAFF.